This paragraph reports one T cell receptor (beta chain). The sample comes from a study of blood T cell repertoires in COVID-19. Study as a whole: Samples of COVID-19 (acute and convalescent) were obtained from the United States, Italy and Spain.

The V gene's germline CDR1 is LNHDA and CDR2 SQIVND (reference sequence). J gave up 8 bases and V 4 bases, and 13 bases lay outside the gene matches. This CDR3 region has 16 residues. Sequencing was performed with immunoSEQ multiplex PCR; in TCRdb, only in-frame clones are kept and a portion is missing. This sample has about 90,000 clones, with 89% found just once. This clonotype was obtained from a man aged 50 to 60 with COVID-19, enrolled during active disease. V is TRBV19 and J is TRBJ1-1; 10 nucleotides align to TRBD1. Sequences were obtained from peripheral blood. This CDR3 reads CASSRGTGAPRGEAFF. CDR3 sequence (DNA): TGTGCCAGTAGTAGGGGGACAGGGGCCCCGAGAGGCGAAGCTTTCTTT.